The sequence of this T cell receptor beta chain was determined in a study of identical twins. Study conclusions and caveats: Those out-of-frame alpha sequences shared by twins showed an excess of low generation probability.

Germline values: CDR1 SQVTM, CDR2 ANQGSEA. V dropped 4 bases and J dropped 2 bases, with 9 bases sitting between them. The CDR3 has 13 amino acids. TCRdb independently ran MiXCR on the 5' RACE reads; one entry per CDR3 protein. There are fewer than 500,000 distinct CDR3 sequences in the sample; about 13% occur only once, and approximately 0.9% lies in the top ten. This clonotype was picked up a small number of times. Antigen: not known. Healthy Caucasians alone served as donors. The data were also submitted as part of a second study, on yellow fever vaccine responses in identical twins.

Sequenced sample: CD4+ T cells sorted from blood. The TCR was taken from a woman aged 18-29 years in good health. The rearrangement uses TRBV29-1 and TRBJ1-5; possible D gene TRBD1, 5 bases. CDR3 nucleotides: TGCAGCGTTGCGGCCAGGGGCAATCAGCCCCAGCATTTT. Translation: CSVAARGNQPQHF.